This T cell receptor (beta chain) was sequenced during a study of PD-1 blockade in classical Hodgkin lymphoma (dated by TCRdb to the early 2020s). Describing the broader study: Nivolumab dosing was 3 mg/kg intravenously every 2 weeks, continuing until either disease progression or unacceptable toxicity. A peripheral blood immune signature of response to PD-1 blockade in classical Hodgkin lymphoma was defined using TCR beta sequencing and CyTOF.

Genomic DNA was extracted with the Qiagen DNeasy kit from unsorted PBMCs and from negatively selected CD4+ and CD8+ fractions. TCR beta CDR3 regions were subjected to amplification by immunoSEQ multiplex PCR with primers that anneal to V and J segments. A synthetic immune receptor repertoire was used to minimize amplification bias, and any remaining bias was removed computationally after sequencing. The source study handled its data this way. Custom Python scripts were used to quantify repertoire diversity as the Shannon entropy index. Unsorted, CD4+ and CD8+ repertoires were analyzed separately, except for combined analyses in which CD4+ and CD8+ sequences were merged in silico. A clone counted as expanded when the clone's frequency after treatment rose at least 2-fold relative to C1D1, and clones undetected at baseline were given a pseudocount of 0.5. Singleton clones were defined as clones with 0 or 1 copy at C1D1, and non-singleton clones were defined as clones with 2 or more copies. By matching protein sequences in sorted samples from the same patient, clones expanded in unsorted samples were annotated as CD4+, CD8+ or unknown. Wilcoxon tests on paired samples were used to test diversity changes from C1D1 to C4D1. The clones in this table, taken by TCRdb from immuneACCESS, are in-frame only. Not every clone is retained; where verified, under half of the shortfall comes from an unresolved V gene, and the cause of the rest is unknown. That table gives V, J and clone size, and the DNA gave D and trimming. This sample is represented by 75,000 to 100,000 clones; over 80% of them were singletons. The ten largest account for approximately 12% of the sample.

What the time point label conveys for this sample: cycle 1 day 1 (C1D1), immediately before nivolumab initiation. Relapse after autologous stem cell transplantation had occurred in all trial patients, and cohorts A, B and C were distinguished by prior brentuximab vedotin exposure. The trial cohort comprised 56 patients with relapsed/refractory classical Hodgkin lymphoma whose best overall responses were complete response, partial response or progressive disease. Single-agent nivolumab was administered to trial patients in the multi-cohort phase II CheckMate 205 trial. Best overall response was determined by an independent review committee according to the 2007 International Working Group response criteria. Trial PBMCs were collected immediately before nivolumab initiation (C1D1) and during therapy at cycle 2 day 1 and cycle 4 day 1. After peripheral blood was drawn into 8 mL Vacutainer Cell Preparation Tubes, PBMCs were isolated by centrifugation and then cryopreserved.

There are 17 amino acids in the CDR3, from cysteine to phenylalanine inclusive. The kept DNA is CDR3 alone, 51 bases in frame from the first base. CDR1 and CDR2, looked up from the germline V gene (reference sequence), are MNHEY and SMNVEV. Trimming removed 4 bases from V and 3 bases from J; the gene matches leave 12 bases unexplained. On this clone: Which antigen it targets is not known. Base qualities are not provided; no much larger clone lies one nucleotide away.

The research as a whole found: Lower diversity was seen in patients whose nivolumab began less than 1 year after ASCT, and these patients were left out of later analyses so that immune reconstitution would not confound the results. The study was limited to a single clinical trial cohort, and causes of repertoire differences, possibly disease activity or prior therapy, remained undefined. A significant rise by C4D1 was seen in CD4+ but not CD8+ TCR diversity (p=0.0027 vs p=0.16), with the rise being most apparent in complete responders (p=0.02). Baseline TCR diversity was reported to be lower in newly diagnosed patients than in healthy donors and to be lower still in relapsed/refractory patients. Trial patients achieving complete response had baseline diversity similar to newly diagnosed patients, whereas partial responders and progressors had significantly lower diversity.

This sample comprised peripheral blood mononuclear cells (PBMCs), obtained at baseline. The chain was built from TRBV27 and TRBJ2-7; the central 10 bases match TRBD1. The receptor's source is a human donor with classical Hodgkin lymphoma. CDR3 loop: CASSSMARTGGHYEQYF. Read as DNA, the sequence is TGTGCCAGCAGTTCCATGGCTCGGACAGGGGGTCACTACGAGCAGTACTTC.